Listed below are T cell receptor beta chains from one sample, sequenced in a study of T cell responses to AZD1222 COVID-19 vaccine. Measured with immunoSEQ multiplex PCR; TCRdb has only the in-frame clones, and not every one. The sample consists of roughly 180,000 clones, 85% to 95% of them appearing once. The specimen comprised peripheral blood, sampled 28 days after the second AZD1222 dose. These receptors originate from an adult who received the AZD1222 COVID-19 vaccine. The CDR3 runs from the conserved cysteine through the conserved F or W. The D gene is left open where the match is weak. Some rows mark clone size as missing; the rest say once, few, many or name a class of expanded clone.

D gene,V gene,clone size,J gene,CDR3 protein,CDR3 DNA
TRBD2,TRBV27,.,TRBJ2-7,CASRGLAGVGEQYF,TGTGCCAGCAGGGGACTAGCGGGAGTTGGCGAGCAGTACTTC
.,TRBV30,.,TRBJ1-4,CAWSVYGEKLFF,TGTGCCTGGAGTGTTTATGGTGAAAAACTGTTTTTT
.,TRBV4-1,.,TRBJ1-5,CASSLIASGISNQPQHF,TGCGCCAGCAGCCTTATAGCCAGTGGGATAAGCAATCAGCCCCAGCATTTT
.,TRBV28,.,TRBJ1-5,CASSTLLTGTASNQPQHF,TGTGCCAGCAGTACCCTCTTAACAGGGACTGCAAGCAATCAGCCCCAGCATTTT
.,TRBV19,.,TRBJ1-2,CASSIGGHYGYTF,TGTGCCAGTAGTATCGGGGGCCACTATGGCTACACCTTC
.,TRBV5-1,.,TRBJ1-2,CASSLAGEGYTF,TGCGCCAGCAGCTTGGCGGGGGAAGGCTACACCTTC
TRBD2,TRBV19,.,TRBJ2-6,CASSINLAGISGANVLTF,TGTGCCAGTAGTATTAACCTAGCGGGAATCTCTGGGGCCAACGTCCTGACTTTC
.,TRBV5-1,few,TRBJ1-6,CASSLASGGYSPLHF,TGCGCCAGCAGCTTGGCGTCAGGAGGGTATTCACCCCTCCACTTT
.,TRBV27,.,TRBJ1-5,CASRPGVVSNQPQHF,TGTGCCAGCAGGCCCGGGGTGGTCAGCAATCAGCCCCAGCATTTT
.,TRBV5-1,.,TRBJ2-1,CASRGVDEQFF,TGCGCCAGCAGGGGGGTTGATGAGCAGTTCTTC
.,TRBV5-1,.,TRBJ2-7,CASSRGVTLWTYEVGQYF,TGCGCCAGCAGCCGAGGGGTTACACTGTGGACCTACGAGGTTGGGCAGTACTTC
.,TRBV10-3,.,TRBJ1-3,CAIIRDGASGNTIYF,TGTGCCATCATTAGGGACGGGGCGTCTGGAAACACCATATATTTT
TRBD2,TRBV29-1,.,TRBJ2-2,CSVPRTSGGLTGELFF,TGCAGCGTCCCTAGGACTAGCGGGGGGCTCACCGGGGAGCTGTTTTTT
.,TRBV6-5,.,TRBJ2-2,CASSPQGQGTGELFF,TGTGCCAGCAGTCCTCAGGGGCAGGGGACCGGGGAGCTGTTTTTT
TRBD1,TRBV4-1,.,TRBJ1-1,CASSIQTGGYTEAFF,TGCGCCAGCAGCATTCAGACAGGGGGCTACACTGAAGCTTTCTTT
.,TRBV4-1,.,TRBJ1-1,CASREGRVSGNTEAFF,TGCGCCAGCAGGGAGGGGAGGGTTAGTGGGAACACTGAAGCTTTCTTT
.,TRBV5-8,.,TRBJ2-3,CASSYGVADTQYF,TGTGCCAGCAGCTATGGAGTTGCCGATACGCAGTATTTT
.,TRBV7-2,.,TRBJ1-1,CASSVFQGTSEAFF,TGTGCCAGCAGCGTGTTCCAGGGGACCTCTGAAGCTTTCTTT
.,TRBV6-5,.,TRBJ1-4,CATRRGTTNEKLFF,TGTGCCACCCGCCGGGGGACAACTAATGAAAAACTGTTTTTT
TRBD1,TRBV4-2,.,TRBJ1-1,CASSQENGRQGGTEAFF,TGTGCCAGCAGCCAAGAAAACGGGAGACAGGGCGGGACTGAAGCTTTCTTT
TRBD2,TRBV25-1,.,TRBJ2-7,CASLDSAGGPREQYF,TGTGCCAGCCTAGACTCAGCGGGAGGGCCAAGGGAGCAGTACTTC
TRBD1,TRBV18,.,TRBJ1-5,CASSRTGDQPQHF,TGTGCCAGCTCACGGACAGGGGATCAGCCCCAGCATTTT
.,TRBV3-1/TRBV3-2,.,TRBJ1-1,CASSQEVSGNTEAFF,TGTGCCAGCAGCCAAGAAGTGTCAGGGAACACTGAAGCTTTCTTT
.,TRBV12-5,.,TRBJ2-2,CASGLGQAPGELFF,TGTGCTAGTGGTTTGGGACAGGCCCCCGGGGAGCTGTTTTTT
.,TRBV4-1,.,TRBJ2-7,CASSQEQGLHLEQYF,TGCGCCAGCAGCCAAGAACAGGGACTTCATCTCGAGCAGTACTTC
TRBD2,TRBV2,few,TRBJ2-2,CASIRGLAGGQSTGELFF,TGTGCCAGCATCCGAGGGCTAGCGGGGGGGCAAAGCACCGGGGAGCTGTTTTTT
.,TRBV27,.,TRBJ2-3,CASTSAGLPPDTQYF,TGTGCCAGCACCTCAGCGGGCCTCCCCCCAGATACGCAGTATTTT
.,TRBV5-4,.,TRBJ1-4,CASSLAPDPGLPFF,TGTGCCAGCAGCCTCGCGCCCGATCCGGGACTTCCTTTTTTT
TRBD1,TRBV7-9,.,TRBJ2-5,CASSLLGQGLIETQYF,TGTGCCAGCAGCTTACTGGGACAGGGGTTAATAGAGACCCAGTACTTC
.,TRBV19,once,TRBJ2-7,CASSISPAFGEQYF,TGTGCCAGTAGTATCAGCCCCGCCTTTGGGGAGCAGTACTTC
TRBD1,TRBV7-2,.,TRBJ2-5,CASSGRQGQETQYF,TGTGCCAGCAGTGGACGACAGGGGCAAGAGACCCAGTACTTC
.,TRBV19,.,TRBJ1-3,CASRVNSDPSSGNTIYF,TGTGCCAGTAGAGTAAATTCGGATCCGAGCTCTGGAAACACCATATATTTT
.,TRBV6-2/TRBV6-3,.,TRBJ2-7,CASSPFRDGPYEQYF,TGTGCCAGCAGTCCGTTCCGGGACGGTCCCTACGAGCAGTACTTC
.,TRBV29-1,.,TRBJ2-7,CSVVEAYEQYF,TGCAGCGTTGTGGAAGCCTACGAGCAGTACTTC
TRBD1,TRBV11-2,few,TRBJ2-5,CASSSSLGQAQETQYF,TGTGCCAGCAGCTCCTCCCTCGGACAGGCCCAAGAGACCCAGTACTTC
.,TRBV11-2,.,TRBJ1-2,CASSLDRREFTQPYF,TGTGCCAGCAGCTTAGATAGGAGGGAATTCACTCAACCATACTTC
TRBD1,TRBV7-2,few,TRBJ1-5,CASSKGQGQPQHF,TGTGCCAGCAGCAAAGGACAGGGGCAGCCCCAGCATTTT
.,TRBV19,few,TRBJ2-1,CASSIGAKGNEQFF,TGTGCCAGTAGTATAGGGGCAAAAGGAAATGAGCAGTTCTTC
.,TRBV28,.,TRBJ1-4,CASSFFSGGGNEKLFF,TGTGCCAGCAGTTTCTTTTCGGGGGGCGGGAATGAAAAACTGTTTTTT
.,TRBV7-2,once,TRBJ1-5,CASSDRGRGLGNQPQHF,TGTGCCAGCAGCGACCGTGGGAGGGGTTTGGGCAATCAGCCCCAGCATTTT
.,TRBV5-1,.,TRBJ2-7,CASSLVGYEQYF,TGCGCCAGCAGCTTGGTTGGCTACGAGCAGTACTTC
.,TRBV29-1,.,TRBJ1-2,CSVETGEYGYTF,TGCAGCGTTGAAACAGGCGAATATGGCTACACCTTC
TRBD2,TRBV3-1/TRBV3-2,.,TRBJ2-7,CASSQEGGADEQYF,TGTGCCAGCAGCCAAGAGGGAGGGGCGGACGAGCAGTACTTC